This TCR beta chain comes out of a study of CD8+ T cells in alopecia areata. Study-wide points: Higher clonality was seen in lesional scalp than in normal scalp, especially in alopecia totalis/universalis.

Germline V gives CDR1 MNHEY, CDR2 SMNVEV (reference sequence). This CDR3 contains 12 residues. V trimming: 7 bases; J trimming: 9 bases; junction bases outside the gene matches: 5. Reverse transcribed after extraction, RNA yielded cDNA as the sequencing template. Profiled with immunoSEQ multiplex PCR; TCRdb holds only in-frame clones, not every one. The sample holds roughly 73,000 clones, around 29% seen once. On this clone itself: Antigen unknown.

Stated treatment: oral pan-JAK inhibitor, 5-10 mg twice daily. A FACSAria was used to sort CD4+ and CD8+ T cells. These cells came from PBMCs. This clonotype was sampled from a human donor with alopecia areata. The material was CD8+ T cells sorted from blood, obtained at week 4, from a patient treated with tofacitinib. The chain employs TRBV27 and TRBJ2-4; 8 bases map to TRBD1. CDR3 sequence: CASTAGGGIQYF. The DNA for the CDR3 is TGTGCCAGCACGGCAGGGGGCGGCATTCAGTACTTC.